In this sample, the clone carrying this TCR beta chain turned up a few times. Its target is unknown. The data stem from a study of T-cell memory formation after mild COVID-19. The study's findings and limits: Detection of some responders pre-infection suggested pre-existing cross-reactive memory T cells participated.

V was shortened by 1 base and J by 1 base, with 10 bases between the two germline ends. The CDR3 has 15 amino acids. Looked up from germline, CDR1 is LGHNA and CDR2 is YSLEER. Via MiXCR, TCRdb re-called the 5' RACE reads, giving one row per CDR3 protein. This sample yields some 110,000 distinct CDR3 sequences, of which about a sixth are seen a single time; 28% belongs to the top ten. The V and J genes are TRBV4-3 and TRBJ1-1; D gene uncertain. Sequences were obtained from PBMCs or a T cell subset sorted from them (not recorded which). The TCR originated in an adult woman who had mild COVID-19 (a few samples of this study predate the infection). Cell type and time point are not known. CDR3 nucleotide sequence: TGCGCCAGCAGCCAAGGAAGACACTGGAACACTGAAGCTTTCTTT. Residues: CASSQGRHWNTEAFF.